The rows below give T cell receptor beta chains drawn from one sample of a study of spatial heterogeneity in lung cancer. TCRdb itself ran the 5' RACE reads through MiXCR, one entry per CDR3 protein. The table includes about 18,000 distinct CDR3 sequences, 7.5% detected once. The material was lung tumor tissue, obtained at surgery. Receptors were obtained from a male donor with early-stage non-small cell lung cancer. Each CDR3 is given with its conserved first and last residue. Fields, in order: clone size, V gene, CDR3 length, J gene, D gene, CDR3 DNA, CDR3 protein. The D gene is left open where the match is weak. Part of the rows lack a size; the others show once, few, many or a class for expanded clones.

>many|TRBV20-1|17|TRBJ2-2|TRBD2
TGCAGTGCTAGAGGCGCGACTAGCGGGGGGAAAGCCGGGGAGCTGTTTTTT
CSARGATSGGKAGELFF
>many|TRBV28|15|TRBJ2-7|TRBD1
TGTGCCAGCACTCCCGGGGGGACAGGGGTCTACGAGCAGTACTTC
CASTPGGTGVYEQYF
>many|TRBV27|14|TRBJ2-7|NA
TGTGCCAGCAGTTTTAGGGGGGGCAGGAGGGAGCAGTACTTC
CASSFRGGRREQYF
>many|TRBV18|14|TRBJ1-1|NA
TGTGCCAGCTCACGAACGGAGGAAGGGAACGAAGCTTTCTTT
CASSRTEEGNEAFF
>NA|TRBV23-1|13|TRBJ2-1|NA
TGCGCCAGCCCTCCCCCCCCATTCCATGAGCAGTTCTTC
CASPPPPFHEQFF
>many|TRBV18|17|TRBJ1-4|NA
TGTGCCAGCTCACCCCTGCCACAGACCGCAACTAATGAAAAACTGTTTTTT
CASSPLPQTATNEKLFF
>few|TRBV20-1|14|TRBJ1-5|NA
TGCAGTGCTAGCCTCCTTGGTGGCAATCAGCCCCAGCATTTT
CSASLLGGNQPQHF
>many|TRBV18|15|TRBJ1-1|NA
TGTGCCAGCTCACCCTGGACGAGGGAGAACACTGAAGCTTTCTTT
CASSPWTRENTEAFF
>many|TRBV28|17|TRBJ2-1|NA
TGTGCCAGCAGTCTCCGCCTGCCAGGCAGCTCCTACAATGAGCAGTTCTTC
CASSLRLPGSSYNEQFF
>few|TRBV18|14|TRBJ1-6|NA
TGTGCCAGCTCAACCGGGACACAAAATTCACCCCTCCACTTT
CASSTGTQNSPLHF
>many|TRBV15|21|TRBJ1-3|NA
TGTGCCACCAGCAGAGATCGGGTACTTTCCCGCCAGGCGATCTCTGGAAACACCATATATTTT
CATSRDRVLSRQAISGNTIYF
>many|TRBV5-4|14|TRBJ1-2|TRBD1
TGTGCCAGCAGCTTAGGACAGGCCAACTATGGCTACACCTTC
CASSLGQANYGYTF
>many|TRBV11-2|11|TRBJ1-2|NA
TGTGCCAGCAGCTTCGGAACCGGCTACACCTTC
CASSFGTGYTF
>NA|TRBV7-9|16|TRBJ2-3|NA
TGTGCCAGCAGCTTGGGAGCGGGCTCTAGCACAGATACGCAGTATTTT
CASSLGAGSSTDTQYF
>NA|TRBV10-1|12|TRBJ2-7|NA
TGCGCCAGCAGTGACATGACCTACGAGCAGTACTTC
CASSDMTYEQYF
>few|TRBV12-3/TRBV12-4|15|TRBJ2-3|TRBD1
TGTGCCAGCAGTGTGGGACAGGTATACACAGATACGCAGTATTTT
CASSVGQVYTDTQYF
>many|TRBV5-1|14|TRBJ2-3|NA
TGCGCCAGCAGCTTGGACAGGGCGTCAGATACGCAGTATTTT
CASSLDRASDTQYF
>many|TRBV10-2|17|TRBJ2-7|NA
TGCGCCAGCGGGGGATTCTTGGACCCCGAGCGGTACTACGAGCAGTACTTC
CASGGFLDPERYYEQYF
>NA|TRBV6-2/TRBV6-3|12|TRBJ2-3|NA
TGTGCCAGCAGTTCGGCGGCAGATACGCAGTATTTT
CASSSAADTQYF
>many|TRBV12-3/TRBV12-4|15|TRBJ2-4|NA
TGTGCCAGCAGTTTGGGTAGTTTAGCCAAAAACATTCAGTACTTC
CASSLGSLAKNIQYF
>many|TRBV28|15|TRBJ2-2|TRBD1
TGTGCCAGCAGTATCAGGGGGCTCAGTGCCGGGGAGCTGTTTTTT
CASSIRGLSAGELFF
>NA|TRBV6-5|17|TRBJ1-6|TRBD1
TGTGCCAGCAGTTACTCAGAGACAGGGTATTCTCGTTCACCCCTCAACTTT
CASSYSETGYSRSPLNF
>many|TRBV18|17|TRBJ2-3|NA
TGTGCCAGCTCACCAGGGCTCGGGGGGCGCGGAACAGATACGCAGTATTTT
CASSPGLGGRGTDTQYF
>many|TRBV12-3/TRBV12-4|16|TRBJ1-1|NA
TGTGCCAGCACTAAATCCAGGGGCGGACTGAACACTGAAGCTTTCTTT
CASTKSRGGLNTEAFF
>many|TRBV14|17|TRBJ2-7|NA
TGTGCCAGCAGCCGCAGGGGGGGGACAAAAATCTCCTACGAGCAGTACTTC
CASSRRGGTKISYEQYF
>medium-sized|TRBV7-2|16|TRBJ2-2|TRBD2
TGTGCCAGCAGCTTTCGACTAGCGGGGAACACCGGGGAGCTGTTTTTT
CASSFRLAGNTGELFF
>many|TRBV5-5|14|TRBJ2-3|TRBD1
TGTGCCAGCAGCGGAGACAGGGGGCGAGATACGCAGTATTTT
CASSGDRGRDTQYF